This T cell receptor beta chain was sequenced for a study of CD8 T cells in ankylosing spondylitis. Study outcomes and limitations: Enrichment of disease-linked clones was reportedly significant in matched ankylosing spondylitis synovial fluid. Past research had described some motif variants in reactive arthritis synovial fluid and blood.

The sample holds many counts of this clonotype. What it binds is not known. Molecular-barcoded quantitative 5'-RACE produced these TCR beta libraries. TCRdb used MiXCR to reprocess the 5' RACE reads, holding one entry per CDR3 protein. The sample has fewer than 250,000 distinct CDR3 sequences; over 9.5% are singletons. The germline V gene has CDR1 DFQATT and CDR2 SNEGSKA (reference sequence). The germline V and J ends were trimmed by 3 bases and 4 bases, with 16 bases remaining between them. The CDR3 consists of 14 residues. This clonotype was obtained from a male donor with ankylosing spondylitis or in good health (not recorded which). Sequencing was carried out using blood, either unsorted or a sorted T cell fraction (not recorded which). J is TRBJ2-7 and V is TRBV20-1, with a possible D match to TRBD2 (6 bases). The DNA of the CDR3 is TGCAGTGCTAGGGGGCCCGGGGGTGGGTACGAGCAGTACTTC. It encodes CSARGPGGGYEQYF.